A single sample gave rise to the 28 T cell receptor beta chains below, sequenced in a study of T cell responses to AZD1222 COVID-19 vaccine. TCRdb's table, derived via immunoSEQ multiplex PCR, lists solely in-frame clones and lacks some. The table has over 55,000 clones, 84% seen once. The specimen comprised peripheral blood, sampled on day 0 of AZD1222 vaccination. These receptors were collected from an adult in good health.

The chain carries TRBV5-5 and TRBJ2-3; TRBD1 or TRBD2 may be the D gene (5 bases each). From germline, CDR1 is SGHKS and CDR2 YYEKEE (reference sequence). V lost 4 bases to trimming and J lost 11 bases, with 14 bases between them. CDR3 size: 12 residues. The CDR3 DNA reads as TGTGCCAGCAGCCCCGATGGGGGTGGGCAGTATTTT. As protein: CASSPDGGGQYF. The whole variable domain, remainder taken from reference TRBV5-5 and TRBJ2-3, is DAGVTQSPTHLIKTRGQQVTLRCSPISGHKSVSWYQQVLGQGPQFIFQYYEKEERGRGNFPDRFSARQFPNYSSELNVNALLLGDSALYLCASSPDGGGQYFGPGTRLTVL.

This clone was seen only once. This chain uses TRBV5-1 with TRBJ2-1; D might be TRBD1 (6 bases). The germline V gene encodes CDR1 SGHRS and CDR2 YFSETQ. With 0 bases removed from V and 8 bases from J, the gap between germline ends came to 9 bases. The CDR3 consists of 13 residues. The CDR3 sequence is CASSLGQDDEQFF. The CDR3 region has the DNA TGCGCCAGCAGCTTGGGACAGGACGATGAGCAGTTCTTC.

This rearrangement joins TRBV9 to TRBJ2-5; D gene uncertain. Trimming took 0 bases from V and 3 from J, leaving 6 bases between them. This CDR3 has 13 residues. The germline V gene has CDR1 SGDLS and CDR2 YYNGEE. CDR3 amino acids: CASSVVPEETQYF. CDR3 DNA: TGTGCCAGCAGCGTAGTCCCAGAAGAGACCCAGTACTTC.

The chain couples TRBV6-1 to TRBJ2-3, with D perhaps assigned TRBD1 or TRBD2 (5 bases each). The germline V and J ends were trimmed by 1 base and 1 base, with 15 bases remaining between them. CDR1 and CDR2 (germline): MNHNS, SASEGT. The CDR3 length is 17 residues. CDR3 region: CASSEDGLGVGTDTQYF. In DNA, the CDR3 is TGTGCCAGCAGTGAAGACGGACTGGGGGTGGGCACAGATACGCAGTATTTT.

V gene TRBV5-1 combines with J gene TRBJ1-2, with a tentative D call TRBD1 (6 bases). This CDR3 contains 15 residues. Germline assignment: CDR1 SGHRS and CDR2 YFSETQ. The V and J ends lost 0 bases and 4 bases respectively, with 13 bases between them. The CDR3 DNA follows: TGCGCCAGCAGCTTGGAGGCCACAGGGACCTATGGCTACACCTTC. It codes for CASSLEATGTYGYTF. Complete variable domain (other parts from reference TRBV5-1 and TRBJ1-2): KAGVTQTPRYLIKTRGQQVTLSCSPISGHRSVSWYQQTPGQGLQFLFEYFSETQRNKGNFPGRFSGRQFSNSRSEMNVSTLELGDSALYLCASSLEATGTYGYTFGSGTRLTVV.

V and J are TRBV10-3 and TRBJ2-3; 7 bases agree with TRBD2. CDR1 ENHRY and CDR2 SYGVKD come from the germline V gene. This CDR3 contains 16 residues. The J segment lost 0 bases and the V segment lost 6 bases, leaving 9 bases of the junction unmatched. The CDR3 DNA is TGTGCCATCAGGGCGCGGGGGAGCTCTAGCACAGATACGCAGTATTTT. Translated: CAIRARGSSSTDTQYF.

The sample holds one count of this clone. This chain uses TRBV13 with TRBJ2-7; 9 bases are a match to TRBD1. With V trimmed by 3 bases and J by 7 bases, 7 bases remained unmatched. CDR3 size: 14 residues. Germline CDR1 is PRHDT and CDR2 is FYEKMQ (reference sequence). In DNA form, the CDR3 reads TGTGCCAGCAGCTTGGGACAGGGCGGTCGTGAGCAGTACTTC. Amino acid sequence: CASSLGQGGREQYF.

This chain joins TRBV30 and TRBJ2-7; D is possibly TRBD1 (6 bases). Germline V CDR1 and CDR2: GTSNPN, SVGIG (reference sequence). V gave up 0 bases and J gave up 5 bases, with 11 bases separating them. The CDR3 contains 13 residues. The CDR3 protein is CAWSVFSGDEQYF. DNA for the CDR3: TGTGCCTGGAGTGTATTCTCAGGGGACGAGCAGTACTTC.

This clone has just one count. The rearrangement joins TRBV5-6 to TRBJ1-4, with 7 bases fitting TRBD1. CDR1 and CDR2 (germline): SGHDT, YYEEEE. The CDR3 consists of 15 residues. Losses at the gene ends were 0 bases for V and 6 bases for J; bases not matched to a gene: 5. The CDR3 bases are TGTGCCAGCAGCTTGGCTGGGCAGGGGGATGAAAAACTGTTTTTT. Its translation is CASSLAGQGDEKLFF.

The chain couples TRBV3-1 (or the pseudogene TRBV3-2) to TRBJ2-7; perhaps TRBD1 as D (5 bases). This CDR3 has 16 amino acids. Germline V gene sequence: CDR1 LGHDT, CDR2 YNNKEL (reference sequence). Trimming removed 1 base from V and 4 bases from J, with 17 bases in between. The CDR3 spells CASSQAARVAIYEQYF. The CDR3, as DNA: TGTGCCAGCAGCCAAGCTGCCAGGGTCGCCATTTACGAGCAGTACTTC.

The J gene is TRBJ2-7, the V gene TRBV14; TRBD1 might be the D (6 bases). The CDR3 runs to 12 residues. V was trimmed by 5 bases and J by 3 bases, leaving 8 bases between them. The V gene's germline CDR1 is SGHDN and CDR2 FVKESK. This chain's CDR3 is CASSLQGYEQYF. CDR3 DNA sequence: TGTGCCAGCAGCTTACAGGGCTACGAGCAGTACTTC.

The V gene is TRBV9, the J gene TRBJ2-7; 7 bases are a match to TRBD1. This CDR3 has 15 amino acids. The J segment lost 3 bases and the V segment lost 3 bases, leaving 9 bases of the junction unmatched. CDR1 SGDLS and CDR2 YYNGEE come from the germline V gene. The CDR3 DNA is TGTGCCAGCAGCGCAGCCCCGACAGGGAGCTACGAGCAGTACTTC. It translates to CASSAAPTGSYEQYF.

The chain joins TRBV6-4 to TRBJ2-2; TRBD1 or TRBD2 may be the D gene (5 bases each). V lost 3 bases and J lost 3, with 17 bases in between. The CDR3 sequence is 17 residues long. Germline CDR1 and CDR2: MRHNA and SNTAGT. The CDR3 nucleotides read TGTGCCAGCAGTGATGGGGGTACAGGACACCACACCGGGGAGCTGTTTTTT. It specifies CASSDGGTGHHTGELFF.

V gene TRBV6-5 combines with J gene TRBJ1-5; tentative D call: TRBD1 (5 bases). The CDR3 extends over 16 amino acids. Trimming took off 4 bases at V and 4 bases at J, with 17 bases between the two ends. Germline-derived CDR1 and CDR2 are MNHEY and SVGAGI. The CDR3 is CASSSGLSFGNQPQHF. The DNA for the CDR3 is TGTGCCAGCAGTTCGGGACTATCATTTGGGAATCAGCCCCAGCATTTT.

This chain connects TRBV7-2 to TRBJ1-5; D is unresolved. This CDR3 region has 15 residues. CDR1 and CDR2 (germline): SGHTA, FQGNSA. V lost 0 bases and J lost 0, with 6 bases in between. The CDR3 is CASSLAVYSNQPQHF. The CDR3 bases are TGTGCCAGCAGCTTAGCCGTCTATAGCAATCAGCCCCAGCATTTT.

Only a few counts were recorded for this clone. The rearrangement links TRBV5-1 to TRBJ1-5, with D unresolved. Trimming took off 0 bases at V and 3 bases at J, with 13 bases between the two ends. In germline, CDR1 is SGHRS, CDR2 YFSETQ. The CDR3 has 16 residues. DNA of the CDR3: TGCGCCAGCAGCTTGGTTCCTGGCGACAACAATCAGCCCCAGCATTTT. Amino acids: CASSLVPGDNNQPQHF.

The rearrangement uses TRBV6-5 and TRBJ1-2; 7 positions agree with TRBD1. After removal of 7 bases from V and 8 bases from J, the junction contained 13 bases not matched to a gene. This CDR3 spans 14 amino acids. Germline V gene sequence: CDR1 MNHEY, CDR2 SVGAGI. CDR3 coding DNA: TGTGCCAGCACCGAGACAGGGACGATGTTGGGCTACACCTTC. Residues: CASTETGTMLGYTF.

The chain joins TRBV9 to TRBJ1-5; TRBD1 agrees at 9 bases. The V and J ends lost 3 bases and 3 bases, in that order; junction bases with no gene match: 4. Germline-derived CDR1 and CDR2 are SGDLS and YYNGEE. CDR3 length: 15 residues. The CDR3 loop is CASSEGQGLNQPQHF. The CDR3, as DNA: TGTGCCAGCAGCGAGGGACAGGGCCTCAATCAGCCCCAGCATTTT. The complete variable domain, with remaining parts taken from reference TRBV9 and TRBJ1-5, reads DSGVTQTPKHLITATGQRVTLRCSPRSGDLSVYWYQQSLDQGLQFLIQYYNGEERAKGNILERFSAQQFPDLHSELNLSSLELGDSALYFCASSEGQGLNQPQHFGDGTRLSIL.

The chain recombines TRBV6-5 with TRBJ2-1; D unresolved. There are 12 residues in the CDR3. Looked up from germline, CDR1 is MNHEY and CDR2 is SVGAGI. V gave up 6 bases and J gave up 5 bases, with 8 bases separating them. The DNA for the CDR3 is TGTGCCAGCAGCCCCCGGAACAATGAGCAGTTCTTC. Encoded protein: CASSPRNNEQFF.

The J gene is TRBJ2-2, the V gene TRBV19; TRBD1 aligns across 10 bases. The CDR3 totals 16 residues. Trimming at V came to 5 bases and at J to 7 bases, leaving 10 bases not matched to a gene. Germline CDR1 LNHDA, CDR2 SQIVND (reference sequence). This chain's CDR3 is CASSPRDRGRNGELFF. In nucleotides, the CDR3 is TGTGCCAGTAGTCCCAGGGACAGGGGAAGAAACGGGGAGCTGTTTTTT.

This chain links TRBV27 with TRBJ1-1, with 8 bases aligning to TRBD1. With 1 base clipped from V and 1 base from J, the junction kept 2 bases outside the gene matches. The CDR3 runs 15 residues. Germline CDR1 MNHEY, CDR2 SMNVEV (reference sequence). CDR3 nucleotide sequence: TGTGCCAGCAGTTTATGGGGGACAGGGAACACTGAAGCTTTCTTT. It codes for CASSLWGTGNTEAFF.

The chain couples TRBV4-1 to TRBJ2-3; maybe TRBD2 (6 bases). The CDR3 is 15 residues long. CDR1 MGHRA and CDR2 YSYEKL come from the germline V gene. Trimming left V 4 bases short and J 2 bases short, with 13 bases between. The CDR3 protein is CASSLTGTSTDTQYF. DNA of the CDR3: TGCGCCAGCAGCCTAACCGGGACTTCCACAGATACGCAGTATTTT.

The chain employs TRBV28 and TRBJ1-1; 7 bases are shared with TRBD1. Germline CDR1 reads MDHEN; CDR2 reads SYDVKM. The CDR3 sequence is 14 residues long. The CDR3 loop reads CASDRAGLNTEAFF. CDR3 DNA: TGTGCTAGCGACAGGGCAGGGCTGAACACTGAAGCTTTCTTT.

The chain uses TRBV28 and TRBJ2-3, with unresolved D. Trimming took 6 bases from V and 6 from J, leaving 16 bases between them. Germline V gives CDR1 MDHEN, CDR2 SYDVKM. The CDR3 contains 14 residues. The CDR3 region is CASSPPLVMDTQYF. DNA of the CDR3: TGTGCCAGCAGCCCCCCCTTGGTGATGGATACGCAGTATTTT.

The chain joins TRBV6-2 or TRBV6-3 to TRBJ2-1; D may be TRBD1 (6 bases). V lost 5 bases and J lost 0, with 20 bases in between. CDR3 length equals 18 residues. Germline CDR1 MNHEY, CDR2 SVGEGT. The CDR3, as DNA: TGTGCCAGCAGTACTAGAAACACAGGGTCCAGCTCCTACAATGAGCAGTTCTTC. This sequence encodes CASSTRNTGSSSYNEQFF.

The V gene is TRBV5-1, the J gene TRBJ2-5, with 12 positions matching TRBD2. CDR1 is SGHRS and CDR2 is YFSETQ in the germline V gene. V shed 6 bases and J 2 bases; nucleotides not matched to a gene: 5. CDR3 size: 15 residues. CDR3 amino acids: CASTELAGGQETQYF. CDR3 sequence (DNA): TGCGCCAGCACCGAACTAGCGGGGGGTCAAGAGACCCAGTACTTC. Using reference TRBV5-1 and TRBJ2-5 for the parts outside the CDR3, the full variable domain is KAGVTQTPRYLIKTRGQQVTLSCSPISGHRSVSWYQQTPGQGLQFLFEYFSETQRNKGNFPGRFSGRQFSNSRSEMNVSTLELGDSALYLCASTELAGGQETQYFGPGTRLLVL.

V is TRBV7-2 and J is TRBJ1-2; a possible D gene is TRBD1 (5 bases). Trimming pared 8 bases from V and 8 bases from J, leaving 18 bases between. Germline CDR1 is SGHTA and CDR2 is FQGNSA. This CDR3 comprises 13 residues. CDR3 residues: CASQRTLASGYTF. The CDR3, as DNA: TGTGCCAGCCAAAGGACACTCGCTTCAGGCTACACCTTC.

The sample holds many counts of this clone. The chain is built from TRBV6-5 and TRBJ1-6, with D tentatively TRBD1 (5 bases). V lost 6 bases and J lost 10, with 10 bases in between. This CDR3 comprises 12 residues. The germline V gene has CDR1 MNHEY and CDR2 SVGAGI. CDR3 nucleotides: TGTGCCAGCAGGGAGGGGCTGTCACCCCTCCACTTT. It translates to CASREGLSPLHF.